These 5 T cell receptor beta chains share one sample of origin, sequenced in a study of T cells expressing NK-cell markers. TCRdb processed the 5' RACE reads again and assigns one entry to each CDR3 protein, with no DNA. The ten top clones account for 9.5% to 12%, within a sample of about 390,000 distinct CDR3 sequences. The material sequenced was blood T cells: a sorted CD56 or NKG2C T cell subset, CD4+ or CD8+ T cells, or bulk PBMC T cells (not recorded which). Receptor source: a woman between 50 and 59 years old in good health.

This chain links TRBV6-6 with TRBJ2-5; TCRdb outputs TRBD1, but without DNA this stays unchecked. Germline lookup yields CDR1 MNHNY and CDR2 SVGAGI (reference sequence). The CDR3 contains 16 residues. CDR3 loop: CASSYSPRGGQETQYF.

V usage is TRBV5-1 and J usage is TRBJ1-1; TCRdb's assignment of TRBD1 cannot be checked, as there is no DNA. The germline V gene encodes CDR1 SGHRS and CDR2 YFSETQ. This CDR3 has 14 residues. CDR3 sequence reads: CASSPRRQGAEAFF.

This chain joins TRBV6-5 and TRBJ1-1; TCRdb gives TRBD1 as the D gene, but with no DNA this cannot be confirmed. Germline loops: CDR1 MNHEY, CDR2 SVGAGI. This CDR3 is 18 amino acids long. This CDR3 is CASSYAPGQGARGTEAFF.

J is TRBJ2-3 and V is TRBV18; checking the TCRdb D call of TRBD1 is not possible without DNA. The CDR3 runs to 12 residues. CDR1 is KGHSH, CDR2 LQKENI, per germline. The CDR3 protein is CASSPGTGLQYF.

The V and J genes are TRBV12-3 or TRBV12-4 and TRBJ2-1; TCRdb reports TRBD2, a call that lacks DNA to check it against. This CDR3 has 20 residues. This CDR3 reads CASSFFVSRTSGKHYNEQFF.